A selection of T cell receptor beta chains follows, all from one sample in a study of human T cells and chemical hapten exposure. TCRdb redid the calling of the RACE reads with MiXCR, one entry per CDR3 protein. The data show under 90,000 distinct CDR3 sequences, around 9.6% seen once. The specimen comprised whole blood, sampled in connection with sensitization to the hapten diphenylcyclopropenone (DPC). The receptors were sampled from a woman in her thirties or forties with alopecia areata. Some clones in this sample may be carry-over from other donors' samples. The CDR3 runs from the conserved cysteine through the conserved F or W. Each record gives: V gene, CDR3 protein.

>TRBV3-1
CASSQDPGTVFYGYTF
>TRBV10-2
CASSERSYYSPDNSPLHF
>TRBV19
CASSGPWNGDTEAFF
>TRBV28
CASIPGTSRTGELFF
>TRBV19
CASSSSTGRSPLHF
>TRBV5-1
CASSRWDGFNEQFF
>TRBV24-1
CATSDLQTGERQFF
>TRBV20-1
CSASDPGLLGNTGELFF
>TRBV5-6
CASSPTGTPEAFF
>TRBV9
CASSASGSGGAKDTQYF
>TRBV27
CASSALGVQYF
>TRBV2
CASRKPGQLNTEAFF
>TRBV5-1
CASSLAVTPGDGYTF
>TRBV6-5
CASSYDRPVSSYNSPLHF
>TRBV12-3/TRBV12-4
CASSLLAGRGMNTEAFF
>TRBV29-1
CSVEFGTGHYGYTF
>TRBV4-2
CASSQGDRGRITGELFF
>TRBV28
CASSLRTEQYF
>TRBV10-3
CAISDPGGYTDTQYF
>TRBV7-2
CASSLVASPLHF
>TRBV28
CASRGQQTEAFF
>TRBV4-1
CASSQNRETTEAFF
>TRBV7-8
CASSLDVVGHYGYTF
>TRBV6-1
CASSVEQGSSSGYGYTF
>TRBV19
CASSIEPDTGELFF
>TRBV7-2
CASSPSGTTGYEQYF